The 5 T cell receptor beta chains in this list originate from one sample, sequenced in a study of regulatory T cells in long-lasting Graves disease. Time point indicated: newly diagnosed GD, antithyroid drugs for less than 3 months. After RNA was extracted from PBMCs, the TCR library was made from it. Arm-PCR of CDR3 regions and iRepertoire HTBI primers were used to build TCR beta libraries. TCRdb processed the multiplex PCR reads anew with MiXCR; each CDR3 protein has one entry. The sample has 300,000 to 400,000 distinct CDR3 sequences, under 20% seen once. Here the sequenced sample was peripheral blood mononuclear cells (PBMCs), taken at new diagnosis, from a patient treated with antithyroid drugs. These receptors were obtained from a female donor with Graves disease.

This clonotype was detected many times. This chain connects TRBV2 to TRBJ2-2, with TRBD2 matching 9 bases. The CDR3 sequence is 14 residues long. V lost 7 bases, J lost 8 bases, and 8 bases stayed unmatched. CDR1 is SNHLY, CDR2 FYNNEI, per germline. In DNA, the CDR3 is TGTGCCAGCATTTCGCGGGAGGGCCCTGGGGAGCTGTTTTTT. Its protein product is CASISREGPGELFF.

This clonotype was recorded many times. The chain employs TRBV15 and TRBJ2-7, with D perhaps TRBD1 or TRBD2 (7 bases each). The V gene's germline CDR1 is LNHNV and CDR2 YYDKDF (reference sequence). V lost 1 base and J lost 6, with 13 bases in between. CDR3 length: 14 amino acids. The CDR3 nucleotides read TGTGCCACCAGCAGAGCCCAGGGGGGGACCGAGCAGTACTTC. As protein: CATSRAQGGTEQYF.

This CDR3 is CASSPDLHDEQFF. In DNA, the CDR3 is TGTGCCAGCAGCCCTGACCTCCACGATGAGCAGTTCTTC. This chain joins TRBV7-9 and TRBJ2-1; D not certain. Germline loops: CDR1 SEHNR, CDR2 FQNEAQ (reference sequence). This CDR3 is built from 13 residues. V lost 5 bases and J lost 8, with 13 bases in between.

Only a few counts were recorded for this clonotype. The chain is built from TRBV15 and TRBJ2-1; D is unclear. Germline CDR1 LNHNV, CDR2 YYDKDF (reference sequence). Trimming cost V 5 bases and J 0 bases, with 11 bases left between them. This CDR3 has 15 residues. CDR3 loop: CATSPSWSSYNEQFF. The CDR3, as DNA: TGTGCCACCAGCCCTAGTTGGAGCTCCTACAATGAGCAGTTCTTC.

This clonotype was seen repeatedly, ten times or more. Here the CDR3 DNA reads TGTGCCAGCAGTAGACAGGGCCCCCATAACAATGAGCAGTTCTTC. Translation: CASSRQGPHNNEQFF. The chain recombines TRBV27 with TRBJ2-1; TRBD1 matches at 7 bases. The CDR3 has 15 amino acids. With V trimmed by 5 bases and J by 5 bases, 9 bases remained unmatched. The germline gives CDR1 MNHEY, CDR2 SMNVEV (reference sequence).